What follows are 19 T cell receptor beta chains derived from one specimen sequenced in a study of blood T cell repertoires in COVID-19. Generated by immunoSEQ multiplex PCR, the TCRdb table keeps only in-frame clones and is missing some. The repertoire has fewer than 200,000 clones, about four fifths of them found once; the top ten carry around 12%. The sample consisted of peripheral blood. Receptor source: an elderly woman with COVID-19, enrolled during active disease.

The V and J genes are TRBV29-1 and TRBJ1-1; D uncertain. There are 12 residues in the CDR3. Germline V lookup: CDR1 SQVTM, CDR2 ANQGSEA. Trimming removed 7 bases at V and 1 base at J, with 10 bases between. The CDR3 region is CSGWAGNTEAFF. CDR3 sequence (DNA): TGCAGCGGATGGGCGGGGAACACTGAAGCTTTCTTT.

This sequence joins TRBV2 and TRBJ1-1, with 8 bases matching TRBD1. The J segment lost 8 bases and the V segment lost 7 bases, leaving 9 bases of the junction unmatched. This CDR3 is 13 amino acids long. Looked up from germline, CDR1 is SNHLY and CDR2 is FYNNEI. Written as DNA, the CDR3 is TGTGCCAGCACAGATAGACAGGGGTCGGAAGCTTTCTTT. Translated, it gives CASTDRQGSEAFF.

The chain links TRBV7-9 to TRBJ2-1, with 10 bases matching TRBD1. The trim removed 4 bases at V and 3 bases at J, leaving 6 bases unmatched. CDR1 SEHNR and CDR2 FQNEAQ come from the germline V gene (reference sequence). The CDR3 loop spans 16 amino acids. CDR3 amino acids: CASSSPGTGVYNEQFF. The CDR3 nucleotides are TGTGCCAGCAGCTCCCCCGGGACAGGGGTCTACAATGAGCAGTTCTTC.

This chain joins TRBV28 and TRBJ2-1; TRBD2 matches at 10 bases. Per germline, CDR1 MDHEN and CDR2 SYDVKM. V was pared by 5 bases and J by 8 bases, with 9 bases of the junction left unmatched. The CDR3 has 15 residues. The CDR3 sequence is CASSPHSGRSDEQFF. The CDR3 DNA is TGTGCCAGCAGTCCCCATAGCGGGAGGTCTGATGAGCAGTTCTTC.

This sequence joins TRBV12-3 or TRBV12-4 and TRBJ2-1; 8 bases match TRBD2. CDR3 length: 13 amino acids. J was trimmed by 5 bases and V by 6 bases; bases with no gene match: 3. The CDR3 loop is CASSLGGDNEQFF. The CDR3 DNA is TGTGCCAGCAGCCTCGGGGGGGACAATGAGCAGTTCTTC.

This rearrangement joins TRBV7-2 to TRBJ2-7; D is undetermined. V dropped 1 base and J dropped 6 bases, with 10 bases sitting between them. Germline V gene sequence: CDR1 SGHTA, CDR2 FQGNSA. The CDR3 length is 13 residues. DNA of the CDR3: TGTGCCAGCAGCTTAGGGGCAATCGGCGAGCAGTACTTC. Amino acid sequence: CASSLGAIGEQYF. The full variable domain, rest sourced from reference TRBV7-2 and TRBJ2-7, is GAGVSQSPSNKVTEKGKDVELRCDPISGHTALYWYRQSLGQGLEFLIYFQGNSAPDKSGLPSDRFSAERTGGSVSTLTIQRTQQEDSAVYLCASSLGAIGEQYFGPGTRLTVT.

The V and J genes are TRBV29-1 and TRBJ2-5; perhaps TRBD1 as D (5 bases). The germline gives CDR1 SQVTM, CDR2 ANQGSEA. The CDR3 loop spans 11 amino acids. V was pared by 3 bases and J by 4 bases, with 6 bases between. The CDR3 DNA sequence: TGCAGCGTTGACCAGGGAGAGACCCAGTACTTC. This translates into CSVDQGETQYF.

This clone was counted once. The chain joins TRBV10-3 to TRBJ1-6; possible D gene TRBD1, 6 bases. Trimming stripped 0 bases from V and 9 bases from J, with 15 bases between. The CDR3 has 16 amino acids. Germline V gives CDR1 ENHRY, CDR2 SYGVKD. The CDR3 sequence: CAISESRGRAGSPLHF. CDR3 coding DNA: TGTGCCATCAGTGAGTCCAGGGGCAGGGCAGGTTCACCCCTCCACTTT.

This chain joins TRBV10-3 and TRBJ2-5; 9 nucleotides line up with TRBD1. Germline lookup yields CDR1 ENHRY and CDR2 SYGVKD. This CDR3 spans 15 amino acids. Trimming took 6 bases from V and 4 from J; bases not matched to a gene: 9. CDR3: CAISLGQGGRETQYF. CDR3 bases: TGTGCCATCAGCCTGGGACAGGGAGGTAGAGAGACCCAGTACTTC.

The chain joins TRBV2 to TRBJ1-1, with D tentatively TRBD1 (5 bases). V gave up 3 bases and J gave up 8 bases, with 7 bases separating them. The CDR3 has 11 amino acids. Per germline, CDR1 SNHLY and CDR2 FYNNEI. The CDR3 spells CASSDPGEAFF. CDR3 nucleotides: TGTGCCAGCAGTGACCCAGGGGAAGCTTTCTTT.

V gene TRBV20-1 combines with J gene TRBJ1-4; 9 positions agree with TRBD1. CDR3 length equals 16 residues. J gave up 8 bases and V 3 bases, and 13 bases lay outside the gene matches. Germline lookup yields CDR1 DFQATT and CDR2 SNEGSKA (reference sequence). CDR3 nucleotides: TGCAGTGCTAGTGATGGGACAGGGAGTTTAGGCGAAAAACTGTTTTTT. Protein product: CSASDGTGSLGEKLFF.

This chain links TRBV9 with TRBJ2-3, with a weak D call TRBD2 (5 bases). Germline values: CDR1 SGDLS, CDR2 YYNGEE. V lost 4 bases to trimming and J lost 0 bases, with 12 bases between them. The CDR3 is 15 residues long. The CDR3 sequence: CASSSSGLSTDTQYF. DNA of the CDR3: TGTGCCAGCAGCTCATCAGGACTCAGCACAGATACGCAGTATTTT.

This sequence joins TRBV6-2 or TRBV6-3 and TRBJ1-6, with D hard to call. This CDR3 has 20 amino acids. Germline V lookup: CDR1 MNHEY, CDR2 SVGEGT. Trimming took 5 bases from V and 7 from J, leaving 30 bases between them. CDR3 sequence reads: CASSVAPGQKKGVWNSPLHF. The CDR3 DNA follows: TGTGCCAGCAGTGTGGCCCCCGGCCAGAAAAAGGGAGTTTGGAATTCACCCCTCCACTTT.

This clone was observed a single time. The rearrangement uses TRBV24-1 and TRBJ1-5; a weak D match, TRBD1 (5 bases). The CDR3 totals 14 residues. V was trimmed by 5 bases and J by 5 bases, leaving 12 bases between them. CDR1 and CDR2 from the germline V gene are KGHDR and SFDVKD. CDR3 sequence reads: CATSGSRDDQPQHF. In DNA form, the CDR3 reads TGTGCCACCAGTGGATCCAGGGATGATCAGCCCCAGCATTTT.

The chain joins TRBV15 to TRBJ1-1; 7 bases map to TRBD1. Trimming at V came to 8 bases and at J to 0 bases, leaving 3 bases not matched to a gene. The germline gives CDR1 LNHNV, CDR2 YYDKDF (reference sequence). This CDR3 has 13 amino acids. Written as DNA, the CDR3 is TGTGCCACCGGACAGGACATGAACACTGAAGCTTTCTTT. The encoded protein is CATGQDMNTEAFF.

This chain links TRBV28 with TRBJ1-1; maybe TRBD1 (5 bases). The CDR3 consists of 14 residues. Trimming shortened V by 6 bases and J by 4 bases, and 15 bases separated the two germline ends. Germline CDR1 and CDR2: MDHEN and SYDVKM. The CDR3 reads CASSLQVRTTEAFF. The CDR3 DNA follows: TGTGCCAGCAGCCTACAGGTGCGAACCACTGAAGCTTTCTTT.

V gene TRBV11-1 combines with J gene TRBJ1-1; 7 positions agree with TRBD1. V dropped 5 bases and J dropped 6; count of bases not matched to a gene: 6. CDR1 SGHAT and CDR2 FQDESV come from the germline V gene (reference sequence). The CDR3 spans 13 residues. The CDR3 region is CASSPTGRAEAFF. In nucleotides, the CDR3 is TGTGCCAGCAGCCCGACAGGGAGAGCTGAAGCTTTCTTT.

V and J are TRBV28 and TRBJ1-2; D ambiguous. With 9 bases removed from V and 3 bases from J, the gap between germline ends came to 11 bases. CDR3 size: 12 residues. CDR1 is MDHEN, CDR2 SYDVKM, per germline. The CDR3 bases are TGTGCCAGTGATCAGAGGGACTATGGCTACACCTTC. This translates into CASDQRDYGYTF.

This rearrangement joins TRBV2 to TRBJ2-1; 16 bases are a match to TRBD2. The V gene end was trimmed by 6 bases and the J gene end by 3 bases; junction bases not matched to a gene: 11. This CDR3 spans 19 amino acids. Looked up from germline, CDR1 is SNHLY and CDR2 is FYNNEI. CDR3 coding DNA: TGTGCCAGCAGAAGTCCCGGGACTAGCGGGGGGGCCAACTACAATGAGCAGTTCTTC. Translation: CASRSPGTSGGANYNEQFF.